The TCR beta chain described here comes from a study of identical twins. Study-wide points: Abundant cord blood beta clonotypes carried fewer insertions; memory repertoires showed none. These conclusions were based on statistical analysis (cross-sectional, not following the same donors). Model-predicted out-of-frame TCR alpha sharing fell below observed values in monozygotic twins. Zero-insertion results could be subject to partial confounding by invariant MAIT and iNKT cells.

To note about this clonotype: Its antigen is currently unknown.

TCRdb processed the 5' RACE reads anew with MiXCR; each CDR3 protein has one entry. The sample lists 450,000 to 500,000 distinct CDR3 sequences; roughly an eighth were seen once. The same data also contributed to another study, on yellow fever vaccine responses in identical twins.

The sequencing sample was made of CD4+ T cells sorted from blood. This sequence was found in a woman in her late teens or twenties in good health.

CDR3 sequence: CASSLLGLAGGPGELFF. Written as DNA, the CDR3 is TGCGCCAGCAGCTTGCTGGGACTAGCGGGGGGACCCGGGGAGCTGTTTTTT. The chain links TRBV5-1 to TRBJ2-2; 15 nucleotides agree with TRBD2. J lost 6 bases, V lost 1 base, and 4 bases had no gene match. The CDR3 sequence is 17 residues long. CDR1 and CDR2 (germline): SGHRS, YFSETQ.